This T cell receptor beta chain derives from a study of cytomegalovirus exposure and HLA in healthy donors. At the level of the study: The approximately 110 validation repertoires were reported in a later analysis to have been generated on the same platform as the 666 first-cohort repertoires. Study-level results: In vitro checks showed that a few CMV-associated chains really do target CMV antigens. High specificity and sensitivity for cytomegalovirus status were reported for the classifier. Cytomegalovirus-associated status was assigned to 164 TCR beta chains.

This clone was observed a few times. As yet, its antigen is unknown. Germline values: CDR1 SGHTA, CDR2 FQGNSA. The CDR3 covers 13 residues. Trimming left V 5 bases short and J 4 bases short, with 10 bases between. The protocol was immunoSEQ multiplex PCR, while the TCRdb copy is restricted to in-frame clones and leaves out a portion. This sample has hundreds of thousands of clones, with more than 75% found just once. Sequencing used PBMCs. This clonotype originated in a young man in good health and CMV-seropositive. The chain has TRBV7-2 and TRBJ2-3; D ambiguous. The CDR3 DNA reads TGTGCCAGCAGCCCCTCTGCTGCAGATACGCAGTATTTT. Its translation: CASSPSAADTQYF.